The clone carrying this T cell receptor beta chain appeared once. Its specificity is not known. This specimen belongs to a study of cytotoxic CD8 clonotypes in ibrutinib-treated CLL. At the level of the study: Per sample, productive templates averaged nearly 260,000 and productive rearrangements averaged 94,082.

CDR1 and CDR2 (germline): SGDLS, YYNGEE. CDR3 size: 13 residues. V shed 0 bases, J shed 13 bases, and the junction held 3 bases outside the gene matches. Assay: immunoSEQ multiplex PCR; the TCRdb copy retains only in-frame clones and omits some. The table lists over 100,000 clones, approximately 85% of them singletons. Notes on the study in general: Private clonotypes, not public ones, expanded at ibrutinib response. Clonality was elevated at ibrutinib response and had returned toward baseline at progression.

The rearrangement links TRBV9 to TRBJ2-1; TRBD2 matches at 11 bases. This receptor was identified in a human donor with chronic lymphocytic leukemia. Sequenced material: PBMCs, taken after 24 months of ibrutinib treatment. The CDR3 reads CASSVGSGGAQFF. The CDR3 DNA follows: TGTGCCAGCAGCGTAGGTAGCGGGGGGGCCCAGTTCTTC.